This section outlines one T cell receptor (beta chain) sequence together with its context. This sample stems from a study of blood T cell repertoires in COVID-19. The wider study: T cells, B-cell-depleted T cells, or PBMCs supplied cDNA or gDNA.

Seattle patients were enrolled during active infection and followed longitudinally. V lost 1 base, J lost 6 bases, and 19 bases lay in between. Germline CDR1 and CDR2: MNHNY and SVGAGI (reference sequence). There are 16 residues in the CDR3. Source study methods: Estimation of nucleated cell counts was performed using reference gene primer amplification. The repertoire was sequenced with immunoSEQ multiplex PCR; TCRdb's copy has only in-frame clones and lacks some. V and J calls and clone size are as listed in that table; D and trimming were resolved from the DNA. The data contain some 200,000 clones, about four fifths of them singletons.

The V gene is TRBV6-6, the J gene TRBJ2-7; possible D gene TRBD1, 6 bases. Sequenced input: peripheral blood. The source is a woman aged 40 to 50 with COVID-19, enrolled during active disease. For the CDR3, the DNA is TGTGCCAGCAGTTACTTCGGTGGGACACAGGGATCCGAGCAGTACTTC. Translation: CASSYFGGTQGSEQYF.